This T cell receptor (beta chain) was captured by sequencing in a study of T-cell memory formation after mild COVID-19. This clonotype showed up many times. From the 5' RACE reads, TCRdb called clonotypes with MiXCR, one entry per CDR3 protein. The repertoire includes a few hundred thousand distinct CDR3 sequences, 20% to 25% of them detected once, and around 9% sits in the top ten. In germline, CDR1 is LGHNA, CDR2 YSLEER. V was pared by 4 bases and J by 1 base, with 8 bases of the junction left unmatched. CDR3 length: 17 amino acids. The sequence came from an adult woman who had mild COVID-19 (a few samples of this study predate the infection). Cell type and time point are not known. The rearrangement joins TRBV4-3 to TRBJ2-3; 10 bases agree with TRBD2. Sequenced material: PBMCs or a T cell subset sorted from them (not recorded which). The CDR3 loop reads CASSPWRGTSGTDTQYF. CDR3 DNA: TGCGCCAGCAGCCCATGGAGGGGGACTAGCGGCACAGATACGCAGTATTTT.